This T cell receptor beta chain derives from a study of Tregs in tolerant kidney transplant recipients. Study results and limitations: The small number of patients limits these findings pending further validation.

With 4 bases removed from V and 5 bases from J, the gap between germline ends came to 11 bases. This CDR3 has 14 residues. Germline V gene data show CDR1 as KGHSH and CDR2 as LQKENI. Measured with immunoSEQ multiplex PCR; TCRdb has only the in-frame clones, and not every one. The data contain some 68,000 clones, roughly 84% of them singletons. Thawed PBMCs were FACS-sorted into unstimulated CD4+CD25+CD127- regulatory T cells, CD4+CD25- non-regulatory cells, CD4 and CD8 cells. Comments on this clone: The antigen remains undetermined.

The sequencing sample was made of CD4+ T cells from blood. The gene calls are TRBV18 and TRBJ2-2; no clear D. This clonotype originated in a human donor in good health. CDR3 protein: CASSLQHGTGELFF. In nucleotides, the CDR3 is TGTGCCAGCTCACTCCAACATGGTACCGGGGAGCTGTTTTTT.